This T cell receptor (beta chain) was recovered during a study of esophageal squamous cell carcinoma under preoperative chemotherapy. The overall study: Both tumor-infiltrating lymphocytes and peripheral blood T cells had their TCR repertoires profiled. Study-wide results and limits: After chemotherapy, TCR diversity rose significantly in peripheral T cells but not in tumor-infiltrating lymphocytes.

The CDR3 runs 12 residues. One entry per CDR3 protein, called by TCRdb with MiXCR from the PCR reads. The sample consists of approximately 20,000 distinct CDR3 sequences, around 42% of them appearing once. Concerning this clonotype: What it binds is unknown. A read error may produce the germline difference seen at one junction end.

Specified time point: after preoperative PTX-NDP chemotherapy. The V gene is TRBV12-3 or TRBV12-4, the J gene TRBJ2-3, with D uncertain. Sampling was performed from a patient given preoperative chemotherapy. This sequence originates from a human donor with esophageal squamous cell carcinoma. The donor label of this sample is uncertain. CDR3 residues: CASSLGPGSGGF. CDR3 in DNA: TGTGCCAGCAGTTTAGGTCCCGGTTCTGGCGGATTT.